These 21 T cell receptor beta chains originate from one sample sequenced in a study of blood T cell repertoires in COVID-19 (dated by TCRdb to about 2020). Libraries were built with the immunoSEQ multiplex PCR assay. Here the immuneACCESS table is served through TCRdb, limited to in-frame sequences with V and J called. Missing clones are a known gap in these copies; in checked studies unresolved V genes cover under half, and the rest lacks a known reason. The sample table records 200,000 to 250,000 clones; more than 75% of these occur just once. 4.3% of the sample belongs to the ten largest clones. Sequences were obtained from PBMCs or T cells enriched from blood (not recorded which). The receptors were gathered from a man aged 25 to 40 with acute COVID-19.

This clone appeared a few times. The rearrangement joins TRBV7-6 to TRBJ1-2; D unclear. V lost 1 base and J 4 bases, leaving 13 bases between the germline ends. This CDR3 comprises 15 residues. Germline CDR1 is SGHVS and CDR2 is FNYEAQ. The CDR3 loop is CASSLGSTRTYGYTF. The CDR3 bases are TGTGCCAGCAGCTTAGGTTCAACGAGAACCTATGGCTACACCTTC.

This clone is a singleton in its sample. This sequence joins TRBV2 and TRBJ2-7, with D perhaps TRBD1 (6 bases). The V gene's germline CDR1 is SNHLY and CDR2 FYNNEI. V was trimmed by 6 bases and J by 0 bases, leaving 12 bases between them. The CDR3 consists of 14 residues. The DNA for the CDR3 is TGTGCCAGCAGCCAACAGGGACCCTCCTACGAGCAGTACTTC. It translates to CASSQQGPSYEQYF.

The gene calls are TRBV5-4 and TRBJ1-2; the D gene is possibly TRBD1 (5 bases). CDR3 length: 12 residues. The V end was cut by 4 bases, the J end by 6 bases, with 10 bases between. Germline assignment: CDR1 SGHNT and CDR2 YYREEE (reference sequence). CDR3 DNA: TGTGCCAGCAGCCCTGGAGGGGATGGCTACACCTTC. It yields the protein CASSPGGDGYTF.

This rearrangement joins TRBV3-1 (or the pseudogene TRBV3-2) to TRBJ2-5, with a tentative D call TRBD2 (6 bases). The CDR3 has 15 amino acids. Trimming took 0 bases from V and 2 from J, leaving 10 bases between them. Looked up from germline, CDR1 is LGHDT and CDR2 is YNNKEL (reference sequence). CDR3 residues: CASSQDSGLQETQYF. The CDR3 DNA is TGTGCCAGCAGCCAAGATTCGGGACTGCAAGAGACCCAGTACTTC.

CDR3 sequence (DNA): TGCGCCAGCAGTGAGTTCCAGGGGGAAGATGGCTACACCTTC. As protein: CASSEFQGEDGYTF. The V and J genes are TRBV10-2 and TRBJ1-2; 7 positions match TRBD1. The V gene end was trimmed by 1 base and the J gene end by 6 bases; junction bases not matched to a gene: 5. The CDR3 runs 14 residues. Germline V gene lookup returns CDR1 WSHSY and CDR2 SAAADI.

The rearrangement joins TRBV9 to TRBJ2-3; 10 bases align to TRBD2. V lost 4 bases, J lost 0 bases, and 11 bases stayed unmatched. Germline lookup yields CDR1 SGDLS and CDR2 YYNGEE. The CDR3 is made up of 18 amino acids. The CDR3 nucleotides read TGTGCCAGCAGCCCGCGGGCAGCGGGGGGGGTAAGCACAGATACGCAGTATTTT. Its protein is CASSPRAAGGVSTDTQYF.

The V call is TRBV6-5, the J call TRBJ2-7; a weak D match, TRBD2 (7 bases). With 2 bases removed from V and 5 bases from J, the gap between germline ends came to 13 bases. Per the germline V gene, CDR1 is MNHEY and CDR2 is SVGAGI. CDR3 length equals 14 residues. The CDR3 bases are TGTGCCAGCAGTTACGGGGGGGCGTCCGACGAGCAGTACTTC. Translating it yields CASSYGGASDEQYF.

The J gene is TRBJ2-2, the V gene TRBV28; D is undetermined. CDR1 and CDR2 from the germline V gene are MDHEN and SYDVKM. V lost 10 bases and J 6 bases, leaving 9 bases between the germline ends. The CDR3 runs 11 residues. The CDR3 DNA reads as TGTGCCACCAACGGAGCCGGGGAGCTGTTTTTT. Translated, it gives CATNGAGELFF.

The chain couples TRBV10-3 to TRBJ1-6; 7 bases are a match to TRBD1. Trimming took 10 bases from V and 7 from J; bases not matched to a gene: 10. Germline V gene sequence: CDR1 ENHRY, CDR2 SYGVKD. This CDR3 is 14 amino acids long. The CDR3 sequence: CATNWGDRNSPLHF. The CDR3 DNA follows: TGTGCCACCAACTGGGGGGACAGAAATTCACCCCTCCACTTT.

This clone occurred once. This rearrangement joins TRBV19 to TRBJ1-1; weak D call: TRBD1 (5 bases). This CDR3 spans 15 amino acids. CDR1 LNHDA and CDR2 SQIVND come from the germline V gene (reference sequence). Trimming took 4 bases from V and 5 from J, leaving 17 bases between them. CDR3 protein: CASSTTGTGGTEAFF. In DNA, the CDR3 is TGTGCCAGTAGTACCACCGGGACGGGAGGGACTGAAGCTTTCTTT. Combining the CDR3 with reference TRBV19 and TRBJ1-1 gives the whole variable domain DGGITQSPKYLFRKEGQNVTLSCEQNLNHDAMYWYRQDPGQGLRLIYYSQIVNDFQKGDIAEGYSVSREKKESFPLTVTSAQKNPTAFYLCASSTTGTGGTEAFFGQGTRLTVV.

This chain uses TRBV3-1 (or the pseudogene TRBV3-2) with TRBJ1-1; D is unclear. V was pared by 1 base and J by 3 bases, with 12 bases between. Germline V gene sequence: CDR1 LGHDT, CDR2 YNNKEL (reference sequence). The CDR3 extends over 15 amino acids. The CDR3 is CASSQGGSRDTEAFF. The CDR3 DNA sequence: TGTGCCAGCAGCCAAGGAGGCTCCCGAGACACTGAAGCTTTCTTT.

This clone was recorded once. This chain's CDR3 is CASSPSGSGNTIYF. The CDR3 DNA follows: TGTGCCAGCAGCCCTTCCGGGTCCGGAAACACCATATATTTT. The gene calls are TRBV9 and TRBJ1-3, with D unresolved. Between the trimmed V and J ends, which lost 4 bases and 4 bases, there was a span of 12 bases. The germline CDR1 and CDR2 sequences are SGDLS and YYNGEE. The CDR3 sequence is 14 residues long.

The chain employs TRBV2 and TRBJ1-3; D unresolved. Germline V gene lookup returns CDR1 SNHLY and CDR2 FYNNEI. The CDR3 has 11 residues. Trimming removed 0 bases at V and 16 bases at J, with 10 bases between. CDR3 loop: CASSEASVVYF. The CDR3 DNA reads TGTGCCAGCAGTGAAGCTTCGGTTGTTTATTTT. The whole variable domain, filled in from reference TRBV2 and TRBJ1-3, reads EPEVTQTPSHQVTQMGQEVILRCVPISNHLYFYWYRQILGQKVEFLVSFYNNEISEKSEIFDDQFSVERPDGSNFTLKIRSTKLEDSAMYFCASSEASVVYFGEGSWLTVV.

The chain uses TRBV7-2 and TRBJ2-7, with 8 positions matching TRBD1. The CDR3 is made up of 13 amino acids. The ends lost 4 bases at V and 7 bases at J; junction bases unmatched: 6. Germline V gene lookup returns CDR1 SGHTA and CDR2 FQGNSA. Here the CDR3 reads CASSSQGAVEQYF. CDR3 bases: TGTGCCAGCAGCTCTCAGGGGGCGGTAGAGCAGTACTTC.

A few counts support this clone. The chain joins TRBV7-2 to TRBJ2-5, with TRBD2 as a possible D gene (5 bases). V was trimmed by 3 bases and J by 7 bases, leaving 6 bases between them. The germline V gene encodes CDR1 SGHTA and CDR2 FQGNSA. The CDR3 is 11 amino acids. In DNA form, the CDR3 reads TGTGCCAGCAGCTTTGGAGGGACCCAGTACTTC. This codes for CASSFGGTQYF.

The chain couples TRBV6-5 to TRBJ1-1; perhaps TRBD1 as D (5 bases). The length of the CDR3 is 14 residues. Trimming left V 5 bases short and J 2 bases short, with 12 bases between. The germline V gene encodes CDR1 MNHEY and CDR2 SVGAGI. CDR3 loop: CASSKRQSNTEAFF. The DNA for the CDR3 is TGTGCCAGCAGTAAAAGACAGTCCAACACTGAAGCTTTCTTT.

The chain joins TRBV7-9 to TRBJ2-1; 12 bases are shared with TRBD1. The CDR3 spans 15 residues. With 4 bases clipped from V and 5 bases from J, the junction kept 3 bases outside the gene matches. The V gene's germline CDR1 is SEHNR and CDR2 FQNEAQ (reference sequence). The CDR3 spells CASSWGQGADNEQFF. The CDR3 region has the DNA TGTGCCAGCAGCTGGGGACAGGGGGCAGACAATGAGCAGTTCTTC.

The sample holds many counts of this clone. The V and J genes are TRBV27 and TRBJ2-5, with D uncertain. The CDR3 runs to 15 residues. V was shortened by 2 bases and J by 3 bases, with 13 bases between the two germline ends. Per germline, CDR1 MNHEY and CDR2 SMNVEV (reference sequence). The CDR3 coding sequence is TGTGCCAGCAGTTTAGGAAACCCAGGCGAAGAGACCCAGTACTTC. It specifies CASSLGNPGEETQYF.

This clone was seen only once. The CDR3 DNA reads TGCGCCAGCAGCTTGGCATTGGGGGCGGCGAACACTGAAGCTTTCTTT. It translates to CASSLALGAANTEAFF. This chain links TRBV5-1 with TRBJ1-1; the D gene is possibly TRBD1 (6 bases). The CDR3 sequence is 16 residues long. In germline, CDR1 is SGHRS, CDR2 YFSETQ. V lost 0 bases and J 1 base, leaving 13 bases between the germline ends. The complete variable domain, with remaining parts taken from reference TRBV5-1 and TRBJ1-1, reads KAGVTQTPRYLIKTRGQQVTLSCSPISGHRSVSWYQQTPGQGLQFLFEYFSETQRNKGNFPGRFSGRQFSNSRSEMNVSTLELGDSALYLCASSLALGAANTEAFFGQGTRLTVV.

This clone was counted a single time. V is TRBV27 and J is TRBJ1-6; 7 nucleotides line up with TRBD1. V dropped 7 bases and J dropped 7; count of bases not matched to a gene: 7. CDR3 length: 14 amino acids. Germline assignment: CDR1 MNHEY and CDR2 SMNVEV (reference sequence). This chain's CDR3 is CASKRQGDNSPLHF. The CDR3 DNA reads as TGTGCCAGCAAGCGACAGGGCGACAATTCACCCCTCCACTTT.

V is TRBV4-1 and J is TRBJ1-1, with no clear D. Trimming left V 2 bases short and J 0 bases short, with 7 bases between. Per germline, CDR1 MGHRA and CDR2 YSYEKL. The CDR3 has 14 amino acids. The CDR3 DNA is TGCGCCAGCAGCCAATTCCGTCTGAACACTGAAGCTTTCTTT. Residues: CASSQFRLNTEAFF.